These 18 T cell receptor beta chains originate from one sample sequenced in a study of blood T cell repertoires in COVID-19 (dated by TCRdb to about 2020). The library relied on the immunoSEQ multiplex PCR assay. Here the immuneACCESS table is served through TCRdb, limited to in-frame sequences with V and J called. Missing clones are a known gap in these copies; in checked studies unresolved V genes cover under half, and the rest lacks a known reason. The sample table contains 100,000 or so clones; only one count was recorded for 70% to 80% of them. The ten largest make up around 29% of the sample. Sample: peripheral blood. The receptors derive from an older man with active or convalescent COVID-19.

The rearrangement links TRBV7-8 to TRBJ2-3, with 7 bases that match TRBD2. Germline trimming cut 5 bases from V and 8 bases from J; bases unmatched to any gene: 19. Germline assignment: CDR1 SGHVS and CDR2 FQNEAQ. The CDR3 runs 17 residues. CDR3 nucleotide sequence: TGTGCCAGCAGCCCCCCCGGGGCGGGAGCGGCATTTGGTACGCAGTATTTT. Protein product: CASSPPGAGAAFGTQYF.

This sequence joins TRBV19 and TRBJ2-7; D is unresolved. CDR3 size: 13 residues. The V gene's germline CDR1 is LNHDA and CDR2 SQIVND (reference sequence). Deletions cut 2 bases from V and 2 bases from J, with 7 bases between. CDR3 bases: TGTGCCAGTAGTATATCAGTGACCTACGAGCAGTACTTC. It is translated as CASSISVTYEQYF.

The gene calls are TRBV19 and TRBJ1-2, with D maybe TRBD1 (5 bases). Trimming removed 7 bases from V and 0 bases from J, with 21 bases in between. The germline CDR1 and CDR2 sequences are LNHDA and SQIVND (reference sequence). The CDR3 is made up of 17 amino acids. DNA for the CDR3: TGTGCCAGTACCCGGATGGACGGACATGGGCCTAACTATGGCTACACCTTC. This encodes CASTRMDGHGPNYGYTF.

This rearrangement joins TRBV10-3 to TRBJ1-1; maybe TRBD1 (6 bases). The germline CDR1 and CDR2 sequences are ENHRY and SYGVKD. The V end lost 8 bases, the J end lost 6 bases, and 13 bases lay between the germline ends. This CDR3 spans 12 amino acids. CDR3 DNA: TGTGCCATCGTAGGGGGAGGGTCTGAAGCTTTCTTT. Protein product: CAIVGGGSEAFF.

The count of this clone is one. The genes are TRBV5-1 and TRBJ2-5; D is perhaps TRBD1 (8 bases). CDR1 is SGHRS, CDR2 YFSETQ, per germline. V gave up 2 bases and J gave up 5 bases, with 19 bases separating them. The CDR3 runs 16 residues. CDR3 in amino acids: CASSLGQGGTRETQYF. For the CDR3, the DNA is TGCGCCAGCAGCTTAGGACAGGGAGGGACAAGGGAGACCCAGTACTTC.

The chain joins TRBV12-3 or TRBV12-4 to TRBJ1-4; D call uncertain. This CDR3 is 12 amino acids long. V lost 3 bases to trimming and J lost 7 bases, with 6 bases between them. This CDR3 is CASSFYGEKLFF. The CDR3 DNA reads TGTGCCAGCAGTTTTTACGGTGAAAAACTGTTTTTT.

The gene calls are TRBV3-1 (or the pseudogene TRBV3-2) and TRBJ2-7; TRBD2 is a possible D gene (6 bases). Germline V gives CDR1 LGHDT, CDR2 YNNKEL (reference sequence). The CDR3 contains 14 residues. Trimming took off 0 bases at V and 11 bases at J, with 17 bases between the two ends. In nucleotides, the CDR3 is TGTGCCAGCAGCCAAGATATTGGGACTCCCGCGGAGTACTTC. Amino acids: CASSQDIGTPAEYF.

The gene calls are TRBV6-2 or TRBV6-3 and TRBJ1-5; no clear D gene. The CDR3 loop spans 14 amino acids. Germline V CDR1 and CDR2: MNHEY, SVGEGT. Trimming pared 5 bases from V and 6 bases from J, leaving 14 bases between. Written as DNA, the CDR3 is TGTGCCAGCAGTGTCCCAGCGGGCGGTCAGCCCCAGCATTTT. It translates to CASSVPAGGQPQHF.

The chain has TRBV7-2 and TRBJ2-2; D call uncertain. CDR1 and CDR2 (germline): SGHTA, FQGNSA. The CDR3 loop spans 14 amino acids. V lost 0 bases to trimming and J lost 1 base, with 3 bases between them. CDR3 in amino acids: CASSLAMNTGELFF. CDR3 in DNA: TGTGCCAGCAGCTTAGCTATGAACACCGGGGAGCTGTTTTTT.

The chain has TRBV6-2 or TRBV6-3 and TRBJ1-5, with D hard to call. Germline V CDR1 and CDR2: MNHEY, SVGEGT. The CDR3 spans 17 residues. Trimming removed 0 bases from V and 6 bases from J, with 18 bases in between. Written as DNA, the CDR3 is TGTGCCAGCAGTTACTCTAGTGGATCGCGGGTTGGTCAGCCCCAGCATTTT. Translated, it gives CASSYSSGSRVGQPQHF.

In its sample, this clone was seen a few times. The gene calls are TRBV4-1 and TRBJ1-1; 11 bases are a match to TRBD1. The V gene's germline CDR1 is MGHRA and CDR2 YSYEKL. Trimming cost V 4 bases and J 1 base; bases outside gene matches: 8. The CDR3 consists of 17 residues. In DNA, the CDR3 is TGCGCCAGCAGCCCCGACGGACAGGGGGCACAGAACACTGAAGCTTTCTTT. Its protein product is CASSPDGQGAQNTEAFF.

The chain has TRBV14 and TRBJ2-1; weak D call: TRBD2 (6 bases). V lost 0 bases, J lost 12 bases, and 12 bases lay in between. This CDR3 region has 13 residues. CDR1 and CDR2 from the germline V gene are SGHDN and FVKESK. The CDR3 sequence is CASSQDRAGWQFF. The CDR3 bases are TGTGCCAGCAGCCAAGATCGAGCGGGTTGGCAGTTCTTC.

This chain links TRBV7-3 with TRBJ1-3; 7 bases are shared with TRBD1. CDR3 size: 15 residues. V trimming: 5 bases; J trimming: 2 bases; junction bases outside the gene matches: 6. Germline assignment: CDR1 SGHTA and CDR2 FQGTGA. The CDR3 DNA reads as TGTGCCAGCAGCCTAGGGACAGACCCTGGAAACACCATATATTTT. The encoded protein is CASSLGTDPGNTIYF. Combining the CDR3 with reference TRBV7-3 and TRBJ1-3 gives the whole variable domain GAGVSQTPSNKVTEKGKYVELRCDPISGHTALYWYRQSLGQGPEFLIYFQGTGAADDSGLPNDRFFAVRPEGSVSTLKIQRTERGDSAVYLCASSLGTDPGNTIYFGEGSWLTVV.

V usage is TRBV28 and J usage is TRBJ1-5, with TRBD1 identical over 9 bases. Germline CDR1 is MDHEN and CDR2 is SYDVKM. The CDR3 is 16 residues long. V lost 5 bases to trimming and J lost 0 bases; unmatched junction nucleotides: 5. This chain's CDR3 is CASSPATGGSNQPQHF. The CDR3 DNA sequence: TGTGCCAGCAGTCCCGCGACAGGGGGTAGCAATCAGCCCCAGCATTTT.

This clone was seen just once. The chain joins TRBV5-1 to TRBJ2-3; D call uncertain. V was pared by 0 bases and J by 1 base, with 9 bases between. Germline lookup yields CDR1 SGHRS and CDR2 YFSETQ. This CDR3 region has 15 residues. This CDR3 reads CASSLEPPGTDTQYF. DNA of the CDR3: TGCGCCAGCAGCTTGGAGCCGCCGGGCACAGATACGCAGTATTTT. Based on the CDR3 plus reference TRBV5-1 and TRBJ2-3, the full variable domain is KAGVTQTPRYLIKTRGQQVTLSCSPISGHRSVSWYQQTPGQGLQFLFEYFSETQRNKGNFPGRFSGRQFSNSRSEMNVSTLELGDSALYLCASSLEPPGTDTQYFGPGTRLTVL.

This chain uses TRBV12-5 with TRBJ2-5, with 8 bases identical to TRBD1. The CDR3 sequence is 13 residues long. Germline loops: CDR1 LGHNT, CDR2 FRNRAP. The V segment lost 8 bases and the J segment 5 bases; nucleotides outside the gene matches: 7. The CDR3 spells CASSRGRDETQYF. The CDR3 DNA sequence: TGTGCTAGTAGCAGGGGGCGCGATGAGACCCAGTACTTC. The full variable domain, rest sourced from reference TRBV12-5 and TRBJ2-5, is DARVTQTPRHKVTEMGQEVTMRCQPILGHNTVFWYRQTMMQGLELLAYFRNRAPLDDSGMPKDRFSAEMPDATLATLKIQPSEPRDSAVYFCASSRGRDETQYFGPGTRLLVL.

The V call is TRBV5-6, the J call TRBJ1-4, with 7 bases fitting TRBD1. The junction had 10 bases not matched to a gene; V was cut back by 3 bases and J by 8 bases. Germline V CDR1 and CDR2: SGHDT, YYEEEE. This CDR3 spans 15 amino acids. The CDR3 spells CASSSPGQEGEKLFF. The CDR3 DNA follows: TGTGCCAGCAGCTCCCCCGGACAGGAGGGGGAAAAACTGTTTTTT.

V usage is TRBV9 and J usage is TRBJ2-1, with 7 bases that match TRBD2. V shed 6 bases, J shed 10 bases, and the junction held 16 bases outside the gene matches. CDR1 and CDR2 from the germline V gene are SGDLS and YYNGEE. This CDR3 comprises 15 residues. CDR3 coding DNA: TGTGCCAGCACACCCTTAGGACTAGGAGGCGGGGAGCAGTTCTTC. Protein sequence: CASTPLGLGGGEQFF.